The T cell receptor (beta chain) under discussion was sequenced for a study of identical twins. The germline V gene has CDR1 DFQATT and CDR2 SNEGSKA (reference sequence). The CDR3 spans 17 residues. Trimming left V 0 bases short and J 2 bases short, with 19 bases between. TCRdb ran MiXCR on the 5' RACE reads and lists one entry per CDR3 protein. The sample contains 1.5 million to 2 million distinct CDR3 sequences, roughly 35% of which appear only once. The sample was cord blood. The receptor's source is a newborn girl in good health. The chain couples TRBV20-1 to TRBJ1-1, with D uncertain. CDR3: CSARDPAGEFFNTEAFF. The CDR3, as DNA: TGCAGTGCTAGAGATCCGGCCGGGGAATTTTTTAACACTGAAGCTTTCTTT.